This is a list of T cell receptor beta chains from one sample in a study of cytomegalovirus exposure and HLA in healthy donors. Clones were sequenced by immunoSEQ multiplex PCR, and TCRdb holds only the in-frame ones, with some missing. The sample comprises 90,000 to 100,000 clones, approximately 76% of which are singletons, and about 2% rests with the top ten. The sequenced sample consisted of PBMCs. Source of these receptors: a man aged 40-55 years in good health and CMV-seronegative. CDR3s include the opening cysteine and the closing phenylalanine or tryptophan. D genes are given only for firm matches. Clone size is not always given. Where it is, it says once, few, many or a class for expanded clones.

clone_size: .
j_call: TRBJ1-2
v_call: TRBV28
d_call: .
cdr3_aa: CASSLARQRYGYTF
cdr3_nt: TGTGCCAGCAGTTTAGCCCGACAGCGCTATGGCTACACCTTC

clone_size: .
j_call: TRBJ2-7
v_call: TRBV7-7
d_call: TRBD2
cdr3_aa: CASSPGLAEAYEQYF
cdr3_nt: TGTGCCAGCAGCCCGGGACTAGCGGAGGCCTACGAGCAGTACTTC

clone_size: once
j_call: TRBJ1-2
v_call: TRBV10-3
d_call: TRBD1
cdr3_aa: CAISVGQPNYGYTF
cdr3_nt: TGTGCCATCAGTGTGGGACAGCCTAACTATGGCTACACCTTC

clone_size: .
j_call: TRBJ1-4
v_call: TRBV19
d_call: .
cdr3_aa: CASSEANEKLFF
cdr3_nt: TGTGCCAGTAGTGAGGCTAATGAAAAACTGTTTTTT

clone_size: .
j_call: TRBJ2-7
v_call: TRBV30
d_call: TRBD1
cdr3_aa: CALSGGSYEQYF
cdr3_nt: TGTGCCTTGTCAGGGGGATCCTACGAGCAGTACTTC

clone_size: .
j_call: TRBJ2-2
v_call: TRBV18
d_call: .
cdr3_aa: CASTTQNTGELFF
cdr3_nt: TGTGCCAGCACTACCCAGAACACCGGGGAGCTGTTTTTT

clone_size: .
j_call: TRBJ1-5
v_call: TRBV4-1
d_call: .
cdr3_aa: CASSQEGEGVWNQPQHF
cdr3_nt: TGCGCCAGCAGCCAAGAAGGCGAGGGAGTGTGGAATCAGCCCCAGCATTTT

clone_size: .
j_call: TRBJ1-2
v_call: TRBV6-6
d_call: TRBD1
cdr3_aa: CASRNPGQDYGYTF
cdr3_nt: TGTGCCAGCAGGAACCCGGGACAGGACTATGGCTACACCTTC

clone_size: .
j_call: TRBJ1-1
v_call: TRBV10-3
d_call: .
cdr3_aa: CASHPQGQKGAFF
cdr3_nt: TGTGCCTCCCATCCCCAGGGGCAGAAGGGAGCTTTCTTT

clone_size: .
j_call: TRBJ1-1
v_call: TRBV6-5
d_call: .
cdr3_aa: CASTGGKNTEAFF
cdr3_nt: TGTGCCAGCACGGGGGGTAAGAACACTGAAGCTTTCTTT

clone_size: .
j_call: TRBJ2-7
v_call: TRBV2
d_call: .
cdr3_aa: CASTLGDYSYEQYF
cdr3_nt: TGTGCCAGCACTCTCGGGGATTACTCCTACGAGCAGTACTTC

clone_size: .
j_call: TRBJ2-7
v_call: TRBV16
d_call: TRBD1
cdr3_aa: CASSQSLDRGAYEQYF
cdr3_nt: TGTGCCAGCAGCCAATCCCTGGACAGGGGAGCCTACGAGCAGTACTTC

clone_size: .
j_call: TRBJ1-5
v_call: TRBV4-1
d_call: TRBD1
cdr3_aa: CASSRGQQNNQPQHF
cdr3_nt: TGCGCCAGCAGCCGGGGACAGCAAAACAATCAGCCCCAGCATTTT

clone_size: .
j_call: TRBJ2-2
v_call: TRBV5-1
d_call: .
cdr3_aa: CASSLSGAANTGELFF
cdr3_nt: TGCGCCAGCAGCTTATCAGGGGCCGCGAACACCGGGGAGCTGTTTTTT

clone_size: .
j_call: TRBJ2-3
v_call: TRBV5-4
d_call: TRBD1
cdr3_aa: CASSVTGVGTDTQYF
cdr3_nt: TGTGCCAGCAGCGTGACAGGGGTCGGGACAGATACGCAGTATTTT

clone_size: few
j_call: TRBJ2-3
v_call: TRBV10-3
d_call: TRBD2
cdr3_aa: CAIRMPGLAGVNTDTQYF
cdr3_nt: TGTGCCATCAGAATGCCGGGACTAGCGGGAGTAAATACAGATACGCAGTATTTT

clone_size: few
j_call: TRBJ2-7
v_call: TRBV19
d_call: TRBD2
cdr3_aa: CASSGLAGRIYEQYF
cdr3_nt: TGTGCCAGTAGTGGGCTAGCGGGAAGAATCTACGAGCAGTACTTC

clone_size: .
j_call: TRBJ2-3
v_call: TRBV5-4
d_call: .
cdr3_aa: CASSSTSTDTQYF
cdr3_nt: TGTGCCAGCAGCTCCACTAGCACAGATACGCAGTATTTT